This TCR beta chain is drawn from a study of T-cell reconstitution after alpha-beta-depleted transplantation in children. Study-level points and caveats: Several patients had high TCRbeta diversity at day 60; it came from surviving recipient T cells and thymic progenitors.

For TCRbeta, the library was prepared with unique molecular identifiers. TCRdb re-called the PCR reads through MiXCR, storing one row per CDR3 protein. This table has under 20,000 distinct CDR3 sequences, 10% to 15% appearing once. The table lists this clonotype with many counts. The antigen is not known. The specimen was PBMCs, mostly from graft donor cells, collected 60 days after TCRalphabeta/CD19-depleted stem cell transplant. The sequence was collected from a female patient between 2 and 15 years old who had a stem cell transplant for congenital amegakaryocytic thrombocytopenia, so the T cells may come from the graft donor.

In nucleotides, the CDR3 is TGTGCCAGCAGTTACCGAGGGGAGGGGGATGGCTACACCTTC. Protein sequence: CASSYRGEGDGYTF. The chain couples TRBV6-5 to TRBJ1-2; the D gene is possibly TRBD1 (6 bases). Germline-derived CDR1 and CDR2 are MNHEY and SVGAGI. This CDR3 has 14 residues. V lost 2 bases and J 6 bases, leaving 13 bases between the germline ends.